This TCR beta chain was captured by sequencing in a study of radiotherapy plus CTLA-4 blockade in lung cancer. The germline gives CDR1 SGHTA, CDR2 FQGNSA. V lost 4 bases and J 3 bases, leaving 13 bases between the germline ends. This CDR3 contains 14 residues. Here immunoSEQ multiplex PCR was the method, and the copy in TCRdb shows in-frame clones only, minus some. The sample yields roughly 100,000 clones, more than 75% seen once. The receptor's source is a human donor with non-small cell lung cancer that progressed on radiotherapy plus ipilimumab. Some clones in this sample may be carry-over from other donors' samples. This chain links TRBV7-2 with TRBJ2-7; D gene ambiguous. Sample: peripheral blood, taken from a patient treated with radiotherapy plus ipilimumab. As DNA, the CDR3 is TGTGCCAGCAGCTCACGGGTGTACGGCTACGAGCAGTACTTC. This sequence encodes CASSSRVYGYEQYF.